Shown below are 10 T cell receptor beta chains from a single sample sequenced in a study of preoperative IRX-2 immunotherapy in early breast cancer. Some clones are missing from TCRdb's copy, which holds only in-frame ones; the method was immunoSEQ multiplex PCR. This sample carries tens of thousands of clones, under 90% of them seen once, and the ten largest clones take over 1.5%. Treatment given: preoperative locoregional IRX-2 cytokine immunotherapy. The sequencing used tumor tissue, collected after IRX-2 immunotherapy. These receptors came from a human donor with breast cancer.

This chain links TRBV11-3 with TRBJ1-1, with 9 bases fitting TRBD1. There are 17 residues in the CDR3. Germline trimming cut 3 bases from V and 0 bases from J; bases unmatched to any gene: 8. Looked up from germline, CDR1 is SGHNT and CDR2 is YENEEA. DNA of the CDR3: TGTGCCAGCAGCTTCATCGGGACAGGGTACATGAACACTGAAGCTTTCTTT. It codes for CASSFIGTGYMNTEAFF.

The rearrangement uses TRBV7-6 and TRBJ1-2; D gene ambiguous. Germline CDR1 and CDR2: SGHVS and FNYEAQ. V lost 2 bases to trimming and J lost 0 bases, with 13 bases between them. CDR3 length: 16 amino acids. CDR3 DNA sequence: TGTGCCAGCAGCTTACCTCTCATGACGGCTAACTATGGCTACACCTTC. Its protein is CASSLPLMTANYGYTF.

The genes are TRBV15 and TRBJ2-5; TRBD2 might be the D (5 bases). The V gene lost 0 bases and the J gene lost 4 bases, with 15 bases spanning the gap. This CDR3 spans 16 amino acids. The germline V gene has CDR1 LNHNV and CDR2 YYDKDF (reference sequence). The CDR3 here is CATSRDSFLGRETQYF. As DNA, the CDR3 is TGTGCCACCAGCAGAGATTCATTTTTGGGGAGAGAGACCCAGTACTTC.

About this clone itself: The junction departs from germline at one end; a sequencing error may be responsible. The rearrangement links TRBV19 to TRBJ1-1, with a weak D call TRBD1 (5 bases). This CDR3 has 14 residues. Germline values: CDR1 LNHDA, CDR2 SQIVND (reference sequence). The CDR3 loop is CASSIGSGRTEAFF. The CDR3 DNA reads TGTGCTAGTAGTATAGGGTCAGGGCGCACTGAAGCTTTCTTT. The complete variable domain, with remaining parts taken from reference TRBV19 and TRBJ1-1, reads DGGITQSPKYLFRKEGQNVTLSCEQNLNHDAMYWYRQDPGQGLRLIYYSQIVNDFQKGDIAEGYSVSREKKESFPLTVTSAQKNPTAFYLCASSIGSGRTEAFFGQGTRLTVV.

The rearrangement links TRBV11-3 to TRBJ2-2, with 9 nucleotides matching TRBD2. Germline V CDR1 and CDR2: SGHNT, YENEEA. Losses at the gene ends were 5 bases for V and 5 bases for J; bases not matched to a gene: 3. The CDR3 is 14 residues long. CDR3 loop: CASSPLAGTGELFF. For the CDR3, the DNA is TGTGCCAGCAGCCCTCTAGCGGGAACCGGGGAGCTGTTTTTT.

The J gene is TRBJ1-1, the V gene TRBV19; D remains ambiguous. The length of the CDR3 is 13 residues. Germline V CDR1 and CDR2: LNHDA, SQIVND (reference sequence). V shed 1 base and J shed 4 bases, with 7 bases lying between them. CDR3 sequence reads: CASSIAFSTEAFF. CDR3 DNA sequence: TGTGCCAGTAGTATAGCCTTCAGCACTGAAGCTTTCTTT.

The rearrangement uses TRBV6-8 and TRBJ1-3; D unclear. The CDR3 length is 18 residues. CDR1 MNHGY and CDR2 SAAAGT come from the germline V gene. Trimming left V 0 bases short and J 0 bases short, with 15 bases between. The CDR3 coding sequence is TGTGCCAGCAGTTACTCGACTGACCGAGCCTCCTCTGGAAACACCATATATTTT. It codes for CASSYSTDRASSGNTIYF.

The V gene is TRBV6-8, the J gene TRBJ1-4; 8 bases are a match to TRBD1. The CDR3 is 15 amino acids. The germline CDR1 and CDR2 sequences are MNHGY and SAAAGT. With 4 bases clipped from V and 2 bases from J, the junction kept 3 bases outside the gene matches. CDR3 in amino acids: CASSSTGGTNEKLFF. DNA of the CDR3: TGTGCCAGCAGTTCTACAGGGGGGACTAATGAAAAACTGTTTTTT.

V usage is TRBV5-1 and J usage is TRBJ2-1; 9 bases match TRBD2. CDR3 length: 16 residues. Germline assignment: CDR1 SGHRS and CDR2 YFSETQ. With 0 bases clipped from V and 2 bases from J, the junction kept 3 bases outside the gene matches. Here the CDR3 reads CASSLASSGAYNEQFF. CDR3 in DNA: TGCGCCAGCAGCTTGGCTTCTAGCGGGGCCTACAATGAGCAGTTCTTC.

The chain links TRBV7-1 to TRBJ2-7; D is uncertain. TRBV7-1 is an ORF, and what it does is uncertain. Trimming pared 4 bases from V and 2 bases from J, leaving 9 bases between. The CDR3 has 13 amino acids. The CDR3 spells CASSFGPPYEQYV. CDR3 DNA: TGTGCCAGCAGCTTCGGGCCCCCCTACGAGCAGTACGTC.